This T cell receptor beta chain was sequenced during a study of glioma-infiltrating T cells. CDR1 and CDR2 from the germline V gene are MNHEY and SVGEGT. V lost 0 bases, J lost 9 bases, and 15 bases lay in between. The CDR3 has 15 amino acids. Using RNA template, CDR3s of TCR alpha and beta were amplified with iRepertoire arm-PCR. Each CDR3 protein is one row after TCRdb ran MiXCR on the multiplex PCR reads. The sample has around 350,000 distinct CDR3 sequences, about two fifths seen once; the top ten hold 12%. This clonotype occurred many times. Specimen: glioma tissue, nonneoplastic brain tissue, or PBMCs (not recorded which). The sequence was collected from a human donor with low-grade glioma or glioblastoma, undergoing nonglioma brain surgery, or in good health (not recorded which). The chain combines TRBV6-2 or TRBV6-3 with TRBJ2-4; D could derive from TRBD1 or TRBD2 (6 bases each). CDR3 nucleotide sequence: TGTGCCAGCAGTTACTCGAGGGGGGCAGTGGCCATTCAGTACTTC. Its translation: CASSYSRGAVAIQYF.